These 31 T cell receptor beta chains came from one sample sequenced in a study of OX40 agonist ivuxolimab in advanced cancers. The data were produced by immunoSEQ multiplex PCR, yet TCRdb's version contains in-frame clones alone and is incomplete. The sample includes under 140,000 clones, 89% of them seen just once. Sequences were derived from CD4+ or CD8+ T cells sorted from blood, sampled in a trial of the OX40 agonist ivuxolimab. The receptors were gathered from an adult with an advanced solid tumor such as melanoma, head and neck, liver or kidney cancer.

The chain has TRBV19 and TRBJ2-1; 9 bases align to TRBD1. The germline V gene has CDR1 LNHDA and CDR2 SQIVND (reference sequence). Trimming cost V 5 bases and J 4 bases; bases outside gene matches: 9. The CDR3 is 16 residues long. As DNA, the CDR3 is TGTGCCAGTAGTCCGACCGGGACAGGGCCTTACAATGAGCAGTTCTTC. It yields the protein CASSPTGTGPYNEQFF.

The V gene is TRBV2, the J gene TRBJ2-7; maybe TRBD2 (5 bases). Germline CDR1 reads SNHLY; CDR2 reads FYNNEI. The length of the CDR3 is 13 residues. Trimming shortened V by 4 bases and J by 6 bases, and 13 bases separated the two germline ends. CDR3 sequence reads: CASSVGGSGEQYF. CDR3 coding DNA: TGTGCCAGCAGTGTAGGTGGGAGCGGCGAGCAGTACTTC. Filled out from reference TRBV2 and TRBJ2-7, the complete variable domain reads EPEVTQTPSHQVTQMGQEVILRCVPISNHLYFYWYRQILGQKVEFLVSFYNNEISEKSEIFDDQFSVERPDGSNFTLKIRSTKLEDSAMYFCASSVGGSGEQYFGPGTRLTVT.

The rearrangement joins TRBV4-2 to TRBJ1-2; no clear D. Germline CDR1 reads LGHNA; CDR2 reads YNFKEQ. The CDR3 has 15 residues. V was clipped by 0 bases and J by 2 bases, with 10 bases between them. The CDR3 spells CASSQEGRRNYGYTF. The CDR3 DNA follows: TGTGCCAGCAGCCAAGAAGGGCGGAGGAACTATGGCTACACCTTC.

The chain is built from TRBV5-4 and TRBJ2-3; D ambiguous. V lost 4 bases and J 3 bases, leaving 12 bases between the germline ends. This CDR3 contains 14 residues. Germline-derived CDR1 and CDR2 are SGHNT and YYREEE (reference sequence). CDR3 amino acids: CASSPGRSTDTQYF. CDR3 DNA sequence: TGTGCCAGCAGCCCCGGACGGTCTACAGATACGCAGTATTTT.

This clone was counted a single time. J is TRBJ2-4 and V is TRBV11-1; D not resolved. The CDR3 loop spans 14 amino acids. Germline V gives CDR1 SGHAT, CDR2 FQDESV (reference sequence). Deletions cut 1 base from V and 0 bases from J, with 4 bases between. CDR3 DNA sequence: TGTGCCAGCAGCTTAGTGGGAGCCAAAAACATTCAGTACTTC. Its translation is CASSLVGAKNIQYF. The whole variable domain, remainder taken from reference TRBV11-1 and TRBJ2-4, is EAEVAQSPRYKITEKSQAVAFWCDPISGHATLYWYRQILGQGPELLVQFQDESVVDDSQLPKDRFSAERLKGVDSTLKIQPAELGDSAMYLCASSLVGAKNIQYFGAGTRLSVL.

The chain joins TRBV7-8 to TRBJ1-1; 8 bases are a match to TRBD1. Trimming at V came to 2 bases and at J to 0 bases, leaving 2 bases not matched to a gene. Germline V gene lookup returns CDR1 SGHVS and CDR2 FQNEAQ. This CDR3 has 15 amino acids. CDR3 residues: CASSLQGALNTEAFF. The CDR3 region has the DNA TGTGCCAGCAGCTTACAGGGGGCCTTGAACACTGAAGCTTTCTTT.

This clone is a singleton in its sample. A junction end diverges from the germline sequence, so it may reflect a read error. V gene TRBV7-7 combines with J gene TRBJ2-1; possible D gene TRBD2, 7 bases. The CDR3 is 18 residues long. In germline, CDR1 is SSHAT, CDR2 FNYEAQ (reference sequence). In nucleotides, the CDR3 is TGTGCTAGCAGCTTAGAAGAGGGGGGGAGAAGCTCCTACAATGAGCAGTTCTTC. Protein: CASSLEEGGRSSYNEQFF.

This chain uses TRBV7-8 with TRBJ2-1; D unclear. V shed 5 bases and J shed 5 bases, with 4 bases lying between them. Germline CDR1 and CDR2: SGHVS and FQNEAQ. This CDR3 region has 11 residues. CDR3 region: CASSRDNEQFF. CDR3 coding DNA: TGTGCCAGCAGCCGGGACAATGAGCAGTTCTTC.

The chain is built from TRBV4-2 and TRBJ1-5; perhaps TRBD1 as D (5 bases). The CDR3 is made up of 19 amino acids. The germline CDR1 and CDR2 sequences are LGHNA and YNFKEQ. Trimming removed 0 bases from V and 2 bases from J, with 20 bases in between. CDR3 residues: CASSQDLRQGVWGNQPQHF. CDR3 coding DNA: TGTGCCAGCAGCCAAGATTTGAGGCAGGGAGTTTGGGGCAATCAGCCCCAGCATTTT.

This chain joins TRBV4-1 and TRBJ1-2, with D unclear. The length of the CDR3 is 15 residues. The ends were cut back, 0 bases at V and 0 bases at J, with 8 bases in the middle. Germline CDR1 is MGHRA and CDR2 is YSYEKL. CDR3 amino acids: CASSQDQTPNYGYTF. The CDR3 DNA is TGCGCCAGCAGCCAAGATCAGACACCTAACTATGGCTACACCTTC.

The chain combines TRBV5-1 with TRBJ2-2; D gene ambiguous. V lost 2 bases and J lost 8, with 16 bases in between. This CDR3 region has 15 residues. Germline lookup yields CDR1 SGHRS and CDR2 YFSETQ. This CDR3 is CASSLTNSERGELFF. CDR3 DNA: TGCGCCAGCAGCTTAACAAACTCCGAACGAGGGGAGCTGTTTTTT. Variable domain in full (rest from reference TRBV5-1 and TRBJ2-2): KAGVTQTPRYLIKTRGQQVTLSCSPISGHRSVSWYQQTPGQGLQFLFEYFSETQRNKGNFPGRFSGRQFSNSRSEMNVSTLELGDSALYLCASSLTNSERGELFFGEGSRLTVL.

The V and J genes are TRBV27 and TRBJ2-2; perhaps TRBD2 as D (5 bases). CDR1 is MNHEY, CDR2 SMNVEV, per germline (reference sequence). The CDR3 totals 15 residues. V lost 7 bases and J lost 4, with 16 bases in between. CDR3 sequence reads: CASTFGGPATGELFF. The DNA of the CDR3 is TGTGCCAGCACCTTCGGAGGACCTGCCACCGGGGAGCTGTTTTTT.

This chain connects TRBV2 to TRBJ1-4; 7 bases line up with TRBD1. This CDR3 contains 12 residues. V was clipped by 7 bases and J by 8 bases; unmatched bases: 4. Germline V lookup: CDR1 SNHLY, CDR2 FYNNEI. The CDR3 nucleotides are TGTGCCAGCAACAGGGGTTGGGAAAAACTGTTTTTT. Its translation is CASNRGWEKLFF.

The V call is TRBV14, the J call TRBJ1-2, with TRBD1 matching 7 bases. V dropped 0 bases and J dropped 4; count of bases not matched to a gene: 8. Germline V gene sequence: CDR1 SGHDN, CDR2 FVKESK. The CDR3 runs to 16 residues. For the CDR3, the DNA is TGTGCCAGCAGCCAAGATTGGGACAGTGTTCTCTATGGCTACACCTTC. It codes for CASSQDWDSVLYGYTF.

V and J are TRBV30 and TRBJ2-7, with 7 bases that match TRBD2. This CDR3 contains 15 residues. CDR1 GTSNPN and CDR2 SVGIG come from the germline V gene (reference sequence). Trimming at V came to 5 bases and at J to 2 bases, leaving 12 bases not matched to a gene. Here the CDR3 reads CAWGTKWDSPYEQYF. The CDR3 bases are TGTGCCTGGGGGACTAAGTGGGATAGTCCCTACGAGCAGTACTTC.

This chain links TRBV7-8 with TRBJ1-4, with no clear D. CDR3 size: 14 residues. Germline values: CDR1 SGHVS, CDR2 FQNEAQ. V was pared by 6 bases and J by 7 bases, with 15 bases between. The CDR3 region has the DNA TGTGCCAGCAGAAACTCCCCCAAGGGTGAAAAACTGTTTTTT. Translating it yields CASRNSPKGEKLFF.

The chain combines TRBV28 with TRBJ2-1; the D is unclear. V gave up 3 bases and J gave up 13 bases, with 16 bases separating them. This CDR3 is 13 amino acids long. Germline V lookup: CDR1 MDHEN, CDR2 SYDVKM. CDR3 sequence reads: CASSFDRALAQFF. The CDR3 DNA follows: TGTGCCAGCAGTTTCGACCGGGCCCTTGCTCAGTTCTTC.

A single count supports this clone. CDR3 sequence (DNA): TGTGCCAGCAGTGAAGTGAGAAGCGGAGAGCAGTACTTC. Translating it yields CASSEVRSGEQYF. V gene TRBV6-5 combines with J gene TRBJ2-7; a possible D gene is TRBD2 (5 bases). V lost 5 bases to trimming and J lost 7 bases, with 15 bases between them. Germline-derived CDR1 and CDR2 are MNHEY and SVGAGI. The CDR3 is made up of 13 amino acids.

The rearrangement links TRBV11-1 to TRBJ2-7; 7 bases align to TRBD1. Germline lookup yields CDR1 SGHAT and CDR2 FQDESV (reference sequence). The CDR3 consists of 16 residues. Trimming at V came to 2 bases and at J to 3 bases, leaving 10 bases not matched to a gene. The CDR3 loop is CASSLNSGTVFYEQYF. The CDR3 DNA sequence: TGTGCCAGCAGCTTAAACTCAGGGACAGTTTTCTACGAGCAGTACTTC.

Here the CDR3 DNA reads TGTGCCAGTAGTATGGGGGCGGGAGAGACCCAGTACTTC. This gives the protein CASSMGAGETQYF. This rearrangement joins TRBV19 to TRBJ2-5; D may be TRBD1 (6 bases). V lost 3 bases to trimming and J lost 4 bases, with 9 bases between them. Germline V gene lookup returns CDR1 LNHDA and CDR2 SQIVND (reference sequence). The CDR3 sequence is 13 residues long.

V usage is TRBV2 and J usage is TRBJ2-7, with no clear D. CDR3 length: 16 amino acids. Germline lookup yields CDR1 SNHLY and CDR2 FYNNEI. Trimming took off 8 bases at V and 2 bases at J, with 22 bases between the two ends. The CDR3 region is CASSTTKGRATYEQYF. DNA of the CDR3: TGTGCCAGCTCGACAACGAAGGGCCGGGCCACCTACGAGCAGTACTTC.

This clone came up once. V and J are TRBV9 and TRBJ1-2; perhaps TRBD1 as D (5 bases). With 0 bases removed from V and 3 bases from J, the gap between germline ends came to 15 bases. Germline CDR1 and CDR2: SGDLS and YYNGEE. This CDR3 is 16 amino acids long. CDR3 nucleotides: TGTGCCAGCAGCGTAGCCCAGTACGGGGACGACTATGGCTACACCTTC. It yields the protein CASSVAQYGDDYGYTF.

This rearrangement joins TRBV5-4 to TRBJ2-1; D remains ambiguous. The V gene lost 3 bases and the J gene lost 0 bases, with 13 bases spanning the gap. The CDR3 has 16 amino acids. Germline values: CDR1 SGHNT, CDR2 YYREEE (reference sequence). CDR3 bases: TGTGCCAGCAGCTCAGGCGTTTCTAGCTCCTACAATGAGCAGTTCTTC. Protein: CASSSGVSSSYNEQFF. Based on the CDR3 plus reference TRBV5-4 and TRBJ2-1, the full variable domain is ETGVTQSPTHLIKTRGQQVTLRCSSQSGHNTVSWYQQALGQGPQFIFQYYREEENGRGNFPPRFSGLQFPNYSSELNVNALELDDSALYLCASSSGVSSSYNEQFFGPGTRLTVL.

The chain joins TRBV19 to TRBJ2-1; 10 bases align to TRBD1. J was trimmed by 4 bases and V by 5 bases; bases with no gene match: 8. Germline V gene lookup returns CDR1 LNHDA and CDR2 SQIVND (reference sequence). This CDR3 has 16 residues. CDR3 nucleotides: TGTGCCAGTAGTGGACGACAGGGGGCGAGATACAATGAGCAGTTCTTC. Residues: CASSGRQGARYNEQFF.

This chain connects TRBV19 to TRBJ1-5; 12 bases match TRBD1. The CDR3 totals 18 residues. Germline V gene data show CDR1 as LNHDA and CDR2 as SQIVND (reference sequence). V shed 7 bases and J 2 bases; nucleotides not matched to a gene: 12. For the CDR3, the DNA is TGTGCCAGTACCCAGGGACAGGGGGCGGGAAAGGGCAATCAGCCCCAGCATTTT. Encoded protein: CASTQGQGAGKGNQPQHF.

This chain links TRBV5-1 with TRBJ2-3; the D is unclear. Germline V lookup: CDR1 SGHRS, CDR2 YFSETQ. This CDR3 region has 13 residues. The V end was cut by 4 bases, the J end by 2 bases, with 8 bases between. In DNA, the CDR3 is TGCGCCAGCAGCCCTGAACTCACAGATACGCAGTATTTT. Protein sequence: CASSPELTDTQYF.

This sequence joins TRBV6-7 and TRBJ2-7; 11 nucleotides align to TRBD1. TRBV6-7 is treated as an ORF (open reading frame) with a function not yet certain. The CDR3 loop spans 14 amino acids. The V and J ends lost 3 bases and 6 bases, in that order; junction bases with no gene match: 4. The CDR3 DNA reads as TGTGCCAGCAGTTATGGGACAGGGGGAGGCGAGCAGTACTTC. Translating it yields CASSYGTGGGEQYF.

This chain uses TRBV6-6 with TRBJ1-5; D is uncertain. Germline CDR1 is MNHNY and CDR2 is SVGAGI (reference sequence). Trimming removed 0 bases at V and 9 bases at J, with 9 bases between. The CDR3 is 13 amino acids. In DNA, the CDR3 is TGTGCCAGCAGTTACTCGGCCGTGGGGCCCCAGCATTTT. Amino acid sequence: CASSYSAVGPQHF.

V usage is TRBV9 and J usage is TRBJ2-7, with 8 bases that match TRBD1. With V trimmed by 0 bases and J by 6 bases, 8 bases remained unmatched. The CDR3 length is 15 residues. CDR1 and CDR2 from the germline V gene are SGDLS and YYNGEE. The CDR3 sequence is CASSVEGTGVSEQYF. In DNA form, the CDR3 reads TGTGCCAGCAGCGTAGAAGGGACAGGAGTTAGCGAGCAGTACTTC.

V and J are TRBV6-5 and TRBJ1-5; unclear D gene. V was pared by 6 bases and J by 5 bases, with 11 bases between. This CDR3 is built from 13 residues. Germline V lookup: CDR1 MNHEY, CDR2 SVGAGI. This chain's CDR3 is CASSRTIHQPQHF. In DNA, the CDR3 is TGTGCCAGCAGCCGAACAATCCATCAGCCCCAGCATTTT.

The V call is TRBV4-2, the J call TRBJ2-7; D unresolved. Germline-derived CDR1 and CDR2 are LGHNA and YNFKEQ. The V end was cut by 5 bases, the J end by 0 bases, with 5 bases between. The CDR3 covers 12 residues. CDR3: CASSFRSYEQYF. CDR3 coding DNA: TGTGCCAGCAGCTTCCGCTCCTACGAGCAGTACTTC.